These T cell receptor beta chains were read from a single sample in a study of blood T cell repertoires in COVID-19. Only in-frame clones appear in the TCRdb table, and some are missing; sequencing was by immunoSEQ multiplex PCR. The profile shows about 250,000 clones, 80% to 90% of them singletons. The material sequenced was peripheral blood. The receptors shown here come from a woman in her twenties or thirties with active or convalescent COVID-19. Each CDR3 is given with its conserved first and last residue. D genes are given only for firm matches. The size of a clone is reported for some rows only, either as once, few or many, or as a class for expanded clones.

TRBD1	TRBV9	NA	TRBJ1-2	CASSAEPGQGGNGYTF	TGTGCCAGCAGCGCCGAACCGGGACAGGGAGGCAATGGCTACACCTTC
TRBD1	TRBV7-9	NA	TRBJ2-7	CASSSTDRGRKSYEQYF	TGTGCCAGCAGCTCTACGGACAGGGGGCGAAAGAGCTACGAGCAGTACTTC
TRBD2	TRBV5-1	once	TRBJ2-2	CASSLITGGTGELFF	TGCGCCAGCAGCTTGATAACGGGAGGGACCGGGGAGCTGTTTTTT
NA	TRBV4-2	NA	TRBJ2-7	CASTPNRGADYEQYF	TGTGCCAGCACCCCGAATCGGGGGGCGGACTACGAGCAGTACTTC
TRBD2	TRBV9	NA	TRBJ2-1	CASSAGRTTSGVTHNEQFF	TGTGCCAGCAGCGCCGGACGGACAACTAGCGGGGTGACCCACAATGAGCAGTTCTTC
TRBD1	TRBV4-1	NA	TRBJ1-1	CASSQGRQGRNTEAFF	TGCGCCAGCAGCCAAGGGCGACAGGGGAGGAACACTGAAGCTTTCTTT
NA	TRBV6-1	NA	TRBJ1-2	CASSEVGGYGYTF	TGTGCCAGCAGTGAAGTGGGGGGCTATGGCTACACCTTC
NA	TRBV15	NA	TRBJ1-1	CATSSASVAFF	TGTGCCACCAGCAGCGCTTCGGTAGCTTTCTTT
NA	TRBV18	few	TRBJ1-4	CASSPHKNEKLFF	TGTGCCAGCTCACCACACAAGAATGAAAAACTGTTTTTT
NA	TRBV30	NA	TRBJ2-1	CAWSHYEQFF	TGTGCCTGGAGCCACTATGAGCAGTTCTTC
NA	TRBV24-1	NA	TRBJ2-1	CATSDFFGSGNEQFF	TGTGCCACCAGTGACTTCTTTGGGTCAGGCAATGAGCAGTTCTTC
NA	TRBV7-2	few	TRBJ1-2	CASSLERQDGGYTF	TGTGCCAGCAGCTTAGAGCGACAGGATGGTGGCTACACCTTC
NA	TRBV7-2	once	TRBJ2-4	CASSTGFALAKNIQYF	TGTGCCAGCAGCACAGGTTTTGCCTTAGCCAAAAACATTCAGTACTTC
NA	TRBV7-3	NA	TRBJ1-6	CASSLESYNSPLHF	TGTGCCAGCAGTCTAGAATCCTATAATTCACCCCTCCACTTT
TRBD1	TRBV4-3	NA	TRBJ1-2	CASSQDSQGDYGYTF	TGCGCCAGCAGCCAAGATTCGCAGGGGGACTATGGCTACACCTTC
NA	TRBV5-1	NA	TRBJ2-5	CASSLGASPEETQYF	TGCGCCAGCAGCTTGGGGGCCTCACCCGAGGAGACCCAGTACTTC
TRBD1	TRBV30	NA	TRBJ1-4	CARTGLNEKLFF	TGTGCCCGGACAGGTCTTAATGAAAAACTGTTTTTT
NA	TRBV28	NA	TRBJ2-7	CASSPGTHYEQYF	TGTGCCAGCAGTCCCGGGACACACTACGAGCAGTACTTC
NA	TRBV21-1	NA	TRBJ2-5	CASSKAGLAGVRRGETQYF	TGTGCCAGCAGCAAAGCGGGGCTAGCGGGGGTCCGGAGGGGAGAGACCCAGTACTTC
NA	TRBV4-3	few	TRBJ1-2	CASSQGTALYGYTF	TGCGCCAGCAGCCAAGGGACAGCCCTCTATGGCTACACCTTC
NA	TRBV5-4	NA	TRBJ2-1	CASSKSVSYNEQFF	TGTGCCAGCAGCAAGTCGGTATCCTACAATGAGCAGTTCTTC
NA	TRBV30	NA	TRBJ2-5	CAWSVAWHAGETQYF	TGTGCCTGGAGTGTCGCATGGCATGCAGGAGAGACCCAGTACTTC
NA	TRBV12-3/TRBV12-4	NA	TRBJ1-6	CASSRSPAAPLHF	TGTGCCAGCAGTCGGAGTCCTGCCGCGCCCCTCCACTTT
TRBD1	TRBV6-5	NA	TRBJ2-3	CASSLTGTGKDTQYF	TGTGCCAGCAGTCTGACCGGGACAGGGAAAGATACGCAGTATTTT
TRBD1	TRBV11-2	NA	TRBJ1-3	CASSSGQGGGNTIYF	TGTGCCAGCAGCTCCGGACAGGGTGGTGGAAACACCATATATTTT
NA	TRBV9	NA	TRBJ1-4	CASSAVDSPNEKLFF	TGTGCCAGCAGCGCCGTAGACAGCCCTAATGAAAAACTGTTTTTT
TRBD2	TRBV7-3	NA	TRBJ2-3	CASSFLAGGDTQYF	TGTGCCAGCAGCTTCCTAGCGGGGGGAGATACGCAGTATTTT
NA	TRBV19	few	TRBJ2-7	CASSISVYLEQYF	TGTGCCAGTAGTATTTCGGTGTATTTAGAGCAGTACTTC
TRBD1	TRBV19	NA	TRBJ1-4	CASRDLGTEATNEKLFF	TGTGCCAGTAGAGACCTCGGGACAGAAGCAACTAATGAAAAACTGTTTTTT
TRBD1	TRBV30	NA	TRBJ1-2	CAWSVARGEGYTF	TGTGCCTGGAGTGTCGCCAGGGGGGAGGGCTACACCTTC
NA	TRBV5-1	NA	TRBJ2-7	CASSLRGGNYGYEQYF	TGCGCCAGCAGCTTGAGGGGCGGGAATTATGGTTACGAGCAGTACTTC
TRBD1	TRBV5-6	NA	TRBJ2-1	CASSFGTGTFGEQFF	TGTGCCAGCAGCTTCGGGACAGGGACCTTCGGTGAGCAGTTCTTC
TRBD1	TRBV10-2	NA	TRBJ1-2	CASTLGTGVNGYTF	TGCGCCAGCACCCTCGGGACAGGGGTTAATGGCTACACCTTC
NA	TRBV15	NA	TRBJ2-2	CATSRLGGIDGELFF	TGTGCCACCAGCAGATTAGGAGGGATAGACGGGGAGCTGTTTTTT
TRBD1	TRBV5-1	NA	TRBJ1-6	CASSPVPGQGARSPLHF	TGCGCCAGCAGTCCTGTGCCAGGACAGGGGGCGAGGTCACCCCTCCACTTT
NA	TRBV27	NA	TRBJ1-2	CASSLYFRGVAGYTF	TGTGCCAGCAGTTTATACTTTCGGGGGGTTGCTGGCTACACCTTC
TRBD2	TRBV20-1	NA	TRBJ2-1	CSASALGLAGYNEQFF	TGCAGTGCTAGTGCCCTCGGACTAGCGGGTTACAATGAGCAGTTCTTC
NA	TRBV5-1	NA	TRBJ2-3	CASSLEGVDTQYF	TGCGCCAGCAGCTTGGAGGGGGTAGATACGCAGTATTTT
NA	TRBV6-5	NA	TRBJ1-1	CASNPQGMNTEAFF	TGTGCCAGCAACCCACAGGGAATGAACACTGAAGCTTTCTTT
NA	TRBV27	NA	TRBJ2-6	CASSPQGTGANVLTF	TGTGCCAGCAGTCCGCAGGGTACTGGGGCCAACGTCCTGACTTTC
TRBD1	TRBV5-6	once	TRBJ1-2	CASSSRQGYYGYTF	TGTGCCAGCAGCTCGAGACAGGGGTACTATGGCTACACCTTC
TRBD1	TRBV5-1	NA	TRBJ1-2	CASSHETGGHGYTF	TGCGCCAGCAGCCACGAAACAGGGGGCCATGGCTACACCTTC
NA	TRBV2	few	TRBJ1-1	CASSVLSEAFF	TGTGCCAGCAGTGTTTTATCTGAAGCTTTCTTT